The rows below give T cell receptor beta chains drawn from one sample of a study of blood T cell repertoires in COVID-19. The data were produced by immunoSEQ multiplex PCR, yet TCRdb's version contains in-frame clones alone and is incomplete. The sample lists under 100,000 clones; 89% were seen once. The sequencing input was peripheral blood. The receptors shown here come from a man aged 55 to 70 with COVID-19, enrolled during active disease. CDR3s include the opening cysteine and the closing phenylalanine or tryptophan. The order of the fields is V gene, J gene, D gene, clone size, CDR3 protein, CDR3 DNA. D genes are given only for firm matches. Clone size is stated in some rows and not others, as once, few, many or a class when expanded.

>TRBV10-1|TRBJ2-7|-|-
CASSDPSGPSREQYF
TGCGCCAGCAGTGACCCCAGCGGGCCATCTAGGGAGCAGTACTTC
>TRBV19|TRBJ1-5|-|-
CASSIGQGINQPQHF
TGTGCCAGTAGTATCGGGCAGGGCATCAATCAGCCCCAGCATTTT
>TRBV9|TRBJ1-3|-|-
CASSDGQAYTIYF
TGTGCCAGCAGCGATGGGCAGGCATACACCATATATTTT
>TRBV28|TRBJ1-5|-|few
CASSLPGGEGNQPQHF
TGTGCCAGCAGTCTACCCGGAGGGGAGGGCAATCAGCCCCAGCATTTT
>TRBV7-9|TRBJ2-1|TRBD2|-
CASSLIGLAKSRGEQFF
TGTGCCAGCAGCTTAATCGGACTAGCGAAATCACGTGGGGAGCAGTTCTTC
>TRBV5-1|TRBJ2-7|-|once
CASSLSDIAGEQYF
TGCGCCAGCAGCTTGTCAGACATCGCGGGGGAGCAGTACTTC
>TRBV14|TRBJ2-1|-|few
CASSQELGGWIRNEQFF
TGTGCCAGCAGCCAAGAACTCGGGGGTTGGATACGAAATGAGCAGTTCTTC
>TRBV6-5|TRBJ1-1|-|-
CATRDLETEAFF
TGTGCCACCAGAGACCTAGAGACTGAAGCTTTCTTT
>TRBV6-5|TRBJ2-1|TRBD2|-
CASSSTSGRARNEQFF
TGTGCCAGCAGTTCGACTAGCGGGAGGGCCAGAAATGAGCAGTTCTTC
>TRBV5-3|TRBJ2-7|TRBD1|-
CARSSTPERDRNLYEQYF
TGTGCCAGAAGCTCCACCCCTGAGAGGGACAGGAACCTCTACGAGCAGTACTTC
>TRBV12-3/TRBV12-4|TRBJ1-2|TRBD1|once
CASSFDRGRGYTF
TGTGCCAGCAGTTTCGACAGGGGTAGGGGCTACACCTTC
>TRBV28|TRBJ2-7|-|-
CASSSRVDSYEQYF
TGTGCCAGCAGTTCCAGGGTGGACTCCTACGAGCAGTACTTC
>TRBV6-2/TRBV6-3|TRBJ1-1|TRBD1|few
CASSYGDRGTEAFF
TGTGCCAGCAGTTACGGAGACAGGGGCACTGAAGCTTTCTTT
>TRBV5-4|TRBJ2-5|TRBD2|-
CASSLAAGEVETQYF
TGTGCCAGCAGCTTGGCGGCGGGAGAAGTCGAGACCCAGTACTTC
>TRBV29-1|TRBJ1-2|TRBD1|-
CSARTGGGGYGYTF
TGCAGCGCGCGGACAGGGGGAGGAGGGTATGGCTACACCTTC
>TRBV9|TRBJ2-1|-|-
CASSVGDYNEQFF
TGTGCCAGCAGCGTAGGAGACTACAATGAGCAGTTCTTC
>TRBV3-1/TRBV3-2|TRBJ2-7|-|-
CASSQGWGDATYEQYF
TGTGCCAGCAGCCAAGGTTGGGGAGACGCCACCTACGAGCAGTACTTC
>TRBV3-1/TRBV3-2|TRBJ1-2|TRBD1|-
CASSKDRESTF
TGTGCCAGCAGCAAGGACAGGGAGAGCACCTTC
>TRBV5-1|TRBJ2-2|-|-
CASSLGGLTNTGELFF
TGCGCCAGCAGCTTGGGAGGACTAACGAACACCGGGGAGCTGTTTTTT
>TRBV11-3|TRBJ2-5|TRBD1|-
CASSLGQDRGQTQYF
TGTGCCAGCAGCTTAGGTCAGGACAGGGGCCAGACCCAGTACTTC
>TRBV11-3|TRBJ2-3|TRBD1|-
CASSSGGTSTDTQYF
TGTGCCAGCAGCTCAGGGGGCACTAGCACAGATACGCAGTATTTT
>TRBV27|TRBJ1-2|-|few
CASSLYWGPNYGYTF
TGTGCCAGCAGTTTATACTGGGGCCCCAACTATGGCTACACCTTC